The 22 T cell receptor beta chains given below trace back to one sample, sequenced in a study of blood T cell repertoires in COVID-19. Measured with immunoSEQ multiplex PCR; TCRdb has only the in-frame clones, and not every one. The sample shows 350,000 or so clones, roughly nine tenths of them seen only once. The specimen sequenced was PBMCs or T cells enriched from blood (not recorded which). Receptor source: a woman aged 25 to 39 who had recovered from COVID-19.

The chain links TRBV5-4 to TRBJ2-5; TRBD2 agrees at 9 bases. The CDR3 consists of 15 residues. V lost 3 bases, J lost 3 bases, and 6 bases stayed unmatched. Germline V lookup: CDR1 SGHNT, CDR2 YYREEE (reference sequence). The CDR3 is CASSSGAGGKETQYF. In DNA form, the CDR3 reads TGTGCCAGCAGCTCCGGGGCGGGAGGGAAAGAGACCCAGTACTTC.

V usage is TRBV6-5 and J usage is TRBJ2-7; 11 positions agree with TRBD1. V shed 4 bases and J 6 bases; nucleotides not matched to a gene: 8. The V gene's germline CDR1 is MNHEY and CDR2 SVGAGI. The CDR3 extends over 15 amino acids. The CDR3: CASSFPGTGGSEQYF. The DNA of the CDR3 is TGTGCCAGCAGTTTCCCTGGGACAGGGGGAAGCGAGCAGTACTTC.

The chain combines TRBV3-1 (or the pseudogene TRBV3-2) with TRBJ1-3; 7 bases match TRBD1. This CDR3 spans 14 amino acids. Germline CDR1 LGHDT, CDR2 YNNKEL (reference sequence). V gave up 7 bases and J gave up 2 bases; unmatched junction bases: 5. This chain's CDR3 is CASTQTGTGNTIYF. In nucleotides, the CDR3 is TGTGCCAGCACCCAGACAGGGACTGGAAACACCATATATTTT.

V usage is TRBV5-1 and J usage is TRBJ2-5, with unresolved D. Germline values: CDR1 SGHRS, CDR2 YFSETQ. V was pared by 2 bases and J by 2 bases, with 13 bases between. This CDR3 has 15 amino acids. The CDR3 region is CASSFGSSQQETQYF. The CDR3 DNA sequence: TGCGCCAGCAGCTTTGGGTCTAGTCAACAAGAGACCCAGTACTTC.

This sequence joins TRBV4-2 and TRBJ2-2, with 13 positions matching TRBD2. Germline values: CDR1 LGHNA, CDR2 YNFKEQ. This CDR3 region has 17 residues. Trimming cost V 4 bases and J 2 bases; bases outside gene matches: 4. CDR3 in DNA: TGTGCCAGCAGCCCCGGACTAGCGGGGGATAACACCGGGGAGCTGTTTTTT. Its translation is CASSPGLAGDNTGELFF.

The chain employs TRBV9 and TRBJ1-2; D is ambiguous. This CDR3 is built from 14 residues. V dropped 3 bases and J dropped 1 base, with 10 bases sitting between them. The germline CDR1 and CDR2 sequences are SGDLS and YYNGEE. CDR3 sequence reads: CASSAERGNYGYTF. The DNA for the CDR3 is TGTGCCAGCAGCGCAGAAAGAGGTAACTATGGCTACACCTTC.

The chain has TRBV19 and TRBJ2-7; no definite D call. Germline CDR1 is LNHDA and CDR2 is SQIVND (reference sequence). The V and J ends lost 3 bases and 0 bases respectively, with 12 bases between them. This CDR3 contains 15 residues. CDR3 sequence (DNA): TGTGCCAGTAGTATGGTGGGCCCGAGCTCCTACGAGCAGTACTTC. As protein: CASSMVGPSSYEQYF.

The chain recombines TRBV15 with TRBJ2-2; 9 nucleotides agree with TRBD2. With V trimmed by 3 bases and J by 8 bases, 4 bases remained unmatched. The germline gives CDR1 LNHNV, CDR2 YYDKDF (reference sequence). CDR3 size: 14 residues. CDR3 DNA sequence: TGTGCCACCAGCAGTCCCGGACTAGCGGGGGAGCTGTTTTTT. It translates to CATSSPGLAGELFF.

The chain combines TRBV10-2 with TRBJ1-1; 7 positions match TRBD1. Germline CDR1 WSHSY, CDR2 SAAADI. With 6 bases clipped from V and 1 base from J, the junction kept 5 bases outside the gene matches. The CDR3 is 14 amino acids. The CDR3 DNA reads TGCGCCAGCAGAAGGGGACAGAGGAACACTGAAGCTTTCTTT. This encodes CASRRGQRNTEAFF.

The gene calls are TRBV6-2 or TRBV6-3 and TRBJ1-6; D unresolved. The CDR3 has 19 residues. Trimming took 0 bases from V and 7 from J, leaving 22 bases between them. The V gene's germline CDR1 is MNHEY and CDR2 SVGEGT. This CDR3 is CASSYSKFGKTRGNSPLHF. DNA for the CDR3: TGTGCCAGCAGTTACTCGAAGTTCGGGAAAACTCGAGGGAATTCACCCCTCCACTTT.

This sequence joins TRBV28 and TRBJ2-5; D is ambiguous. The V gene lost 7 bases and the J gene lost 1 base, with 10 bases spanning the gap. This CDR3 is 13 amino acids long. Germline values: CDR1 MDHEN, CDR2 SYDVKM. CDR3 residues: CASTRQLQETQYF. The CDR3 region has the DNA TGTGCCAGCACGCGGCAGCTCCAAGAGACCCAGTACTTC.

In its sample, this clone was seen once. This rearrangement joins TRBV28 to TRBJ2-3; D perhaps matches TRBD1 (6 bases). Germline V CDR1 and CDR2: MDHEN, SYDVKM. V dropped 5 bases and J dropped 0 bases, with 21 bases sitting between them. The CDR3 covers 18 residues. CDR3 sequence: CASSQYVGGVSSTDTQYF. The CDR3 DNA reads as TGTGCCAGCAGTCAATACGTAGGGGGTGTATCTAGCACAGATACGCAGTATTTT.

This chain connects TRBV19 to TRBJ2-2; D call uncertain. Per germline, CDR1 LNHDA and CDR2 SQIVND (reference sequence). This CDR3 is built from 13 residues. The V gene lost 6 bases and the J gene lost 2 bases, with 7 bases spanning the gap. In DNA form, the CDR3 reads TGTGCCAGTAGCCGTACAAACACCGGGGAGCTGTTTTTT. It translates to CASSRTNTGELFF.

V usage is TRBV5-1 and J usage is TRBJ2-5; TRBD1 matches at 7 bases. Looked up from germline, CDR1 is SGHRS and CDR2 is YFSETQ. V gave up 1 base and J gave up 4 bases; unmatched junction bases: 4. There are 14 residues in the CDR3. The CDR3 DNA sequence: TGCGCCAGCAGCTTGCATCAGGGGGTAGAGACCCAGTACTTC. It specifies CASSLHQGVETQYF.

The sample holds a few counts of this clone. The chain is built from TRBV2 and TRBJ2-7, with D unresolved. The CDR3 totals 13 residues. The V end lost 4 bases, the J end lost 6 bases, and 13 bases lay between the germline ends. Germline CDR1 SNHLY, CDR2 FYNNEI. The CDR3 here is CASSGLLFGEQYF. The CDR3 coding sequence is TGTGCCAGCAGTGGACTCCTCTTTGGCGAGCAGTACTTC.

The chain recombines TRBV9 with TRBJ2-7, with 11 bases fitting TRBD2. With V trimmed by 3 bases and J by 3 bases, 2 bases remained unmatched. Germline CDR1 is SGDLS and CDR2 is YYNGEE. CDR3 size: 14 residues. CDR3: CASSATSGSYEQYF. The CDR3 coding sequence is TGTGCCAGCAGCGCCACTAGCGGGAGCTACGAGCAGTACTTC.

The CDR3 DNA reads as TGTGCCAGCAGCACCGACAGGGGCTCCTACAATGAGCAGTTCTTC. It translates to CASSTDRGSYNEQFF. This rearrangement joins TRBV5-4 to TRBJ2-1, with 8 bases fitting TRBD1. This CDR3 comprises 15 residues. Germline-derived CDR1 and CDR2 are SGHNT and YYREEE (reference sequence). J gave up 0 bases and V 4 bases, and 3 bases lay outside the gene matches.

CDR3 in DNA: TGTGCCAGCAGCCATTCCAGGATTACCGACTATGGCTACACCTTC. Translation: CASSHSRITDYGYTF. The chain recombines TRBV3-1 (or the pseudogene TRBV3-2) with TRBJ1-2; no clear D gene. V was shortened by 3 bases and J by 3 bases, with 14 bases between the two germline ends. Germline V gene data show CDR1 as LGHDT and CDR2 as YNNKEL (reference sequence). This CDR3 has 15 amino acids.

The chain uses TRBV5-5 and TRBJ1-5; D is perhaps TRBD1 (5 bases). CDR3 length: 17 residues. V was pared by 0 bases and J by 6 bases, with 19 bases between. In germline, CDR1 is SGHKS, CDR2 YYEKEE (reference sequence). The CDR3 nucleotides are TGTGCCAGCAGCTTGGCCGTAGACAGTCTTCGTTCTCAGCCCCAGCATTTT. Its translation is CASSLAVDSLRSQPQHF.

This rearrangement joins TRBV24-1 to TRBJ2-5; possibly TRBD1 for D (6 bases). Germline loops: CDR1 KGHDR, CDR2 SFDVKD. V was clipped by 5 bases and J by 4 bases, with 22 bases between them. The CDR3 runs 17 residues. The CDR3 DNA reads TGTGCCACCAGTGGGGTCGCGTTGGACAGATTGTCAGAGACCCAGTACTTC. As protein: CATSGVALDRLSETQYF.

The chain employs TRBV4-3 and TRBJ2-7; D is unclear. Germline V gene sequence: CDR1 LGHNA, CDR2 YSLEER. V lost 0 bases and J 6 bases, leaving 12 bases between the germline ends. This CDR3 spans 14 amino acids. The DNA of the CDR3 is TGCGCCAGCAGCCAAGACGGTAGCTTCGGCGAGCAGTACTTC. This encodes CASSQDGSFGEQYF.

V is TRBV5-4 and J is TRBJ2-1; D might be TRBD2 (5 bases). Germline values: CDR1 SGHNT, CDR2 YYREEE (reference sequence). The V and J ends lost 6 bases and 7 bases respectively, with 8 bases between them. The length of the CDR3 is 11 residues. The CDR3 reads CASTWRNEQFF. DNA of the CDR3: TGTGCCAGCACCTGGAGGAATGAGCAGTTCTTC.